This T cell receptor beta chain appears in the sequencing data of a study of T cell responses to AZD1222 COVID-19 vaccine. Overall study results and limits: Donors in the cohort were predominantly white British and more often female, and clonal diversity was possibly underestimated.

The protocol was immunoSEQ multiplex PCR, while the TCRdb copy is restricted to in-frame clones and leaves out a portion. The table lists about 73,000 clones, approximately 88% of them singletons. The V gene's germline CDR1 is MDHEN and CDR2 SYDVKM. This CDR3 comprises 15 residues. With 5 bases clipped from V and 1 base from J, the junction kept 7 bases outside the gene matches. A note on this clone: Its matching antigen is unknown.

The sequences come from peripheral blood, collected on day 0 of AZD1222 vaccination. The source of this sequence is an adult in good health. The V gene is TRBV28, the J gene TRBJ1-1; 7 bases match TRBD1. The chain's CDR3 is CASSNRGIWNTEAFF. CDR3 nucleotide sequence: TGTGCCAGCAGTAACAGGGGAATTTGGAACACTGAAGCTTTCTTT.